The 13 T cell receptor beta chains presented below share a single source sample, sequenced in a study of cytomegalovirus exposure and HLA in healthy donors (dated by TCRdb to 2015 to 2018). Library preparation employed the immunoSEQ multiplex PCR assay. For the multiplex PCR, a mixture combining 60 forward primers for TCR Vbeta segments and 13 reverse primers for TCR Jbeta segments was used. Held by TCRdb, this immuneACCESS table contains in-frame sequences only and omits some clones. Under half of the omission traces to an unresolved V gene where checked; the cause of the rest is unknown. Here the sample has approximately 110,000 clones; about three quarters occur a single time. The top ten constitute just over 8% of the sample. Sequences were obtained from PBMCs. The receptors come from a woman aged 35 to 49 in good health and CMV-seropositive.

The rearrangement uses TRBV13 and TRBJ2-5, with 8 bases that match TRBD2. Germline V gene data show CDR1 as PRHDT and CDR2 as FYEKMQ (reference sequence). The trim removed 7 bases at V and 5 bases at J, leaving 9 bases unmatched. This CDR3 comprises 14 residues. DNA for the CDR3: TGTGCCAGCACCTTGCGCGGGGGGCGGGAGACCCAGTACTTC. Its protein is CASTLRGGRETQYF. The complete variable domain, with remaining parts taken from reference TRBV13 and TRBJ2-5, reads AAGVIQSPRHLIKEKRETATLKCYPIPRHDTVYWYQQGPGQDPQFLISFYEKMQSDKGSIPDRFSAQQFSDYHSELNMSSLELGDSALYFCASTLRGGRETQYFGPGTRLLVL.

DNA for the CDR3: TGTGCTAGTGGTTCACCTAGGGGGACAGGGACCTACGAGCAGTACTTC. It is translated as CASGSPRGTGTYEQYF. The rearrangement joins TRBV12-5 to TRBJ2-7, with 9 bases fitting TRBD1. Trimming removed 4 bases from V and 2 bases from J; junction bases left unmatched: 9. The CDR3 is 16 amino acids. The germline V gene has CDR1 LGHNT and CDR2 FRNRAP.

The chain uses TRBV2 and TRBJ1-3, with no clear D. V lost 6 bases to trimming and J lost 0 bases, with 9 bases between them. The CDR3 is 14 residues long. Germline CDR1 and CDR2: SNHLY and FYNNEI. The CDR3 DNA follows: TGTGCCAGCAGCACGACAAGCTCTGGAAACACCATATATTTT. This gives the protein CASSTTSSGNTIYF.

The V and J genes are TRBV12-5 and TRBJ2-4, with D perhaps matching TRBD2 (5 bases). Between the trimmed V and J ends, which lost 7 bases and 5 bases, there was a span of 12 bases. The germline CDR1 and CDR2 sequences are LGHNT and FRNRAP. The CDR3 runs to 13 residues. Here the CDR3 DNA reads TGTGCTAGTGCCCCGTTGGGAGAAAACATTCAGTACTTC. It translates to CASAPLGENIQYF.

V gene TRBV7-2 combines with J gene TRBJ2-5; 12 bases map to TRBD2. Germline-derived CDR1 and CDR2 are SGHTA and FQGNSA. V trimming: 0 bases; J trimming: 3 bases; junction bases outside the gene matches: 5. The CDR3 extends over 17 amino acids. The CDR3: CASSLAWASGGEETQYF. CDR3 nucleotides: TGTGCCAGCAGCTTAGCTTGGGCTAGCGGGGGGGAAGAGACCCAGTACTTC.

The chain recombines TRBV4-1 with TRBJ1-1; D not certain. Germline CDR1 is MGHRA and CDR2 is YSYEKL. Trimming stripped 4 bases from V and 0 bases from J, with 12 bases between. CDR3 length: 15 amino acids. The DNA for the CDR3 is TGCGCCAGCAGCCCATCATACCCGGTGAACACTGAAGCTTTCTTT. Translating it yields CASSPSYPVNTEAFF.

This clone was seen more than once but under ten times. The chain is built from TRBV7-6 and TRBJ2-5; 10 nucleotides agree with TRBD1. Trimming removed 5 bases from V and 5 bases from J; junction bases left unmatched: 8. The length of the CDR3 is 15 residues. The germline V gene encodes CDR1 SGHVS and CDR2 FNYEAQ. The chain's CDR3 is CASSAWTGGRETQYF. For the CDR3, the DNA is TGTGCCAGCAGCGCATGGACAGGGGGTCGCGAGACCCAGTACTTC.

The sample holds a few counts of this clone. The V and J genes are TRBV7-6 and TRBJ2-7; 9 bases align to TRBD1. The CDR3 sequence is 14 residues long. Germline values: CDR1 SGHVS, CDR2 FNYEAQ. V dropped 1 base and J dropped 5; count of bases not matched to a gene: 3. The CDR3 coding sequence is TGTGCCAGCAGCTTAGTTGGGGACAGGGACGAGCAGTACTTC. Residues: CASSLVGDRDEQYF.

The chain has TRBV11-2 and TRBJ1-2; a possible D gene is TRBD1 (6 bases). With 3 bases removed from V and 6 bases from J, the gap between germline ends came to 11 bases. The CDR3 is 13 residues long. The germline V gene encodes CDR1 SGHAT and CDR2 FQNNGV. CDR3: CASSFSPGDGYTF. In nucleotides, the CDR3 is TGTGCCAGCAGCTTTTCCCCAGGGGATGGCTACACCTTC.

This clone has only a few counts. The J gene is TRBJ2-5, the V gene TRBV5-6, with 10 bases fitting TRBD2. J gave up 5 bases and V 0 bases, and 4 bases lay outside the gene matches. CDR3 size: 15 residues. Germline V CDR1 and CDR2: SGHDT, YYEEEE. CDR3 DNA sequence: TGTGCCAGCAGCTTGGTTAGCGGGGGGTTGGAGACCCAGTACTTC. Its translation is CASSLVSGGLETQYF.

The V gene is TRBV7-9, the J gene TRBJ1-5; the D gene is possibly TRBD1 (5 bases). CDR3 length equals 14 residues. Germline assignment: CDR1 SEHNR and CDR2 FQNEAQ (reference sequence). V lost 1 base and J lost 4, with 8 bases in between. CDR3 sequence: CASSLGGTNQPQHF. CDR3 sequence (DNA): TGTGCCAGCAGCTTAGGCGGGACTAATCAGCCCCAGCATTTT.

Only one count was recorded for this clone. The rearrangement links TRBV18 to TRBJ2-2, with unresolved D. CDR3 size: 15 residues. Trimming left V 4 bases short and J 6 bases short, with 15 bases between. Germline V gene sequence: CDR1 KGHSH, CDR2 LQKENI. CDR3 region: CASSLAATSPGELFF. The DNA for the CDR3 is TGTGCCAGCTCACTTGCGGCCACATCCCCCGGGGAGCTGTTTTTT. Supplemented by reference TRBV18 and TRBJ2-2, the full variable domain reads NAGVMQNPRHLVRRRGQEARLRCSPMKGHSHVYWYRQLPEEGLKFMVYLQKENIIDESGMPKERFSAEFPKEGPSILRIQQVVRGDSAAYFCASSLAATSPGELFFGEGSRLTVL.

This chain uses TRBV2 with TRBJ2-7; unclear D gene. Germline CDR1 is SNHLY and CDR2 is FYNNEI. The CDR3 sequence is 14 residues long. V lost 4 bases, J lost 2 bases, and 12 bases lay in between. The CDR3 reads CASSAYSLPYEQYF. The DNA for the CDR3 is TGTGCCAGCAGTGCGTACAGCCTACCCTACGAGCAGTACTTC.